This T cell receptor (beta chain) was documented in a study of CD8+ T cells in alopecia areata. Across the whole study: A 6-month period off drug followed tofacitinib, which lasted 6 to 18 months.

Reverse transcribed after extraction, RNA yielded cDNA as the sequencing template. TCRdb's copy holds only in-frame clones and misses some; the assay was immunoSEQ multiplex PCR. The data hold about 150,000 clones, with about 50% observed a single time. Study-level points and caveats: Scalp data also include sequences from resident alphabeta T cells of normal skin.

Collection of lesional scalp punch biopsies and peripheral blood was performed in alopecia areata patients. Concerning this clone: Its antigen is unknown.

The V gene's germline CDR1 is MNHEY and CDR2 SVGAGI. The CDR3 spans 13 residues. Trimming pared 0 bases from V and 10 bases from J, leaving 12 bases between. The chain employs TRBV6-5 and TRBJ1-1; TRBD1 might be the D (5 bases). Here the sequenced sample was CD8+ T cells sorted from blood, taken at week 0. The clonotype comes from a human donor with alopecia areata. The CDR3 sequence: CASSYSGAIRAFF. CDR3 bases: TGTGCCAGCAGTTACTCTGGGGCCATTCGAGCTTTCTTT.